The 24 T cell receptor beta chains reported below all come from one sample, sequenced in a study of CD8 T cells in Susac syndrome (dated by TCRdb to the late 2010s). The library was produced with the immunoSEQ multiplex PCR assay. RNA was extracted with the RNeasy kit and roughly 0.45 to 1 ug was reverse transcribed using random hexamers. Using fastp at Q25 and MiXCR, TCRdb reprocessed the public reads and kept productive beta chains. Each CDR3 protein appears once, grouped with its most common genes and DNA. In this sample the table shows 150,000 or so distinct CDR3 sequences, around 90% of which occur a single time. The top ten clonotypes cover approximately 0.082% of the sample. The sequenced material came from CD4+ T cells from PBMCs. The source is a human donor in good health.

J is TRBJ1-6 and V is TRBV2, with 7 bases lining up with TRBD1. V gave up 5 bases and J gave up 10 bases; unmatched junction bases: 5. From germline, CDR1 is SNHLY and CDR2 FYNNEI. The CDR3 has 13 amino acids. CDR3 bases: TGTGCCAGCAGTCTAGGACAGGAATCACCCCTCCACTTT. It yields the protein CASSLGQESPLHF.

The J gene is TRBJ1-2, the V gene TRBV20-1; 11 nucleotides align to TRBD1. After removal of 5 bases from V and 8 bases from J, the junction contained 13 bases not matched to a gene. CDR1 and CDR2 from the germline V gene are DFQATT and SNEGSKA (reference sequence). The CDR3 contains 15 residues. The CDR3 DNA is TGCAGTGCTCGACCCCCAGGACAGGGGGCGCGGGGCTACACCTTC. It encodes CSARPPGQGARGYTF.

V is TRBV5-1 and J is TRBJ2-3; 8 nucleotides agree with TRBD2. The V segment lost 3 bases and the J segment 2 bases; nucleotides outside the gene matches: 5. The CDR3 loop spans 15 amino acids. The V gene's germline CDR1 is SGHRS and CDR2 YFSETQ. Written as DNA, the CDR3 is TGCGCCAGCAGCTCCGGGAGGGCCTACACAGATACGCAGTATTTT. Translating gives CASSSGRAYTDTQYF.

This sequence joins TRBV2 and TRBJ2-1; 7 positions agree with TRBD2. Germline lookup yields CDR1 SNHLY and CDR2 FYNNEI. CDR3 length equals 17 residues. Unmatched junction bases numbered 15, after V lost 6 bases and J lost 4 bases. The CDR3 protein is CASRPSEGGPSYNEQFF. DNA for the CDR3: TGTGCCAGCAGGCCCTCGGAGGGAGGGCCCTCGTACAATGAGCAGTTCTTC.

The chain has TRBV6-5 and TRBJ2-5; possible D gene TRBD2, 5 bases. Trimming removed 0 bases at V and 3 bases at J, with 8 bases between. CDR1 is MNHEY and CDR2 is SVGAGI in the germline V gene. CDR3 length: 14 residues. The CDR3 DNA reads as TGTGCCAGCAGTTACTCGACGGGGAAAGAGACCCAGTACTTC. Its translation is CASSYSTGKETQYF.

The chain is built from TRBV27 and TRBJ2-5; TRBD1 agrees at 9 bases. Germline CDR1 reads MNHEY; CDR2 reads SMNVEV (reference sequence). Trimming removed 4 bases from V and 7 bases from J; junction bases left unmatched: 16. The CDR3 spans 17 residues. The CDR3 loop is CASSYFPTPGQGATQYF. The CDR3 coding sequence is TGTGCCAGCAGTTATTTCCCTACCCCGGGACAGGGTGCGACCCAGTACTTC.

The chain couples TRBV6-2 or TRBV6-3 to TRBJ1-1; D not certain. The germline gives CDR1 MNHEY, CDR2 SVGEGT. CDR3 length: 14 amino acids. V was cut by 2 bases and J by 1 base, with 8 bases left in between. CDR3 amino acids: CASSYRQQNTEAFF. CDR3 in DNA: TGTGCCAGCAGTTACCGGCAGCAGAACACTGAAGCTTTCTTT.

The CDR3 sequence is CSVKLTANYGYTF. CDR3 coding DNA: TGCAGCGTCAAATTAACGGCTAACTATGGCTACACCTTC. The chain carries TRBV29-1 and TRBJ1-2; D is unresolved. In germline, CDR1 is SQVTM, CDR2 ANQGSEA. V lost 6 bases and J lost 0, with 11 bases in between. The CDR3 totals 13 residues.

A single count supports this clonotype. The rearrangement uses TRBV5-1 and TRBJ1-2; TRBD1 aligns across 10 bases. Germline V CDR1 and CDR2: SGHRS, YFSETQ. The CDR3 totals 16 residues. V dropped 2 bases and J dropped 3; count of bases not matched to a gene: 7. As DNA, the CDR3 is TGCGCCAGCAGCTTTGGAACCGGGACAGGGGACTATGGCTACACCTTC. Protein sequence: CASSFGTGTGDYGYTF.

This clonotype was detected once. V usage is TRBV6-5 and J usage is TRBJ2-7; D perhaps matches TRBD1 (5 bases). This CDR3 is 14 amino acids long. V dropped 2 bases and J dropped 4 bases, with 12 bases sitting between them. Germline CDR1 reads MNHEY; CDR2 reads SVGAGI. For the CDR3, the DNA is TGTGCCAGCAGTTACGCAACAGGAGCTTACGAGCAGTACTTC. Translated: CASSYATGAYEQYF.

CDR3 in DNA: TGCAGTGCCGCCCTGACAGAGCAGAACTATGGCTACACCTTC. Its protein is CSAALTEQNYGYTF. The genes are TRBV20-1 and TRBJ1-2; a weak D match, TRBD1 (5 bases). Germline V CDR1 and CDR2: DFQATT, SNEGSKA (reference sequence). This CDR3 is 14 amino acids long. Between the trimmed V and J ends, which lost 6 bases and 2 bases, there was a span of 16 bases.

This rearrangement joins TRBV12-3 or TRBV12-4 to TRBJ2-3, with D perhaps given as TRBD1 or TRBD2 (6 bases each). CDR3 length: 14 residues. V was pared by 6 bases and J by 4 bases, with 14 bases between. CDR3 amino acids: CASSVGGQADTQYF. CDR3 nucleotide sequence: TGTGCCAGCAGCGTAGGGGGGCAGGCAGATACGCAGTATTTT.

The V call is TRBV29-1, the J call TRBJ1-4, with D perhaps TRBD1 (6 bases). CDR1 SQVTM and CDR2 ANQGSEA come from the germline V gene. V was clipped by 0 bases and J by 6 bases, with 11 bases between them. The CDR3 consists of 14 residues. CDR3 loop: CSVEETGLHEKLFF. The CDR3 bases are TGCAGCGTTGAAGAGACAGGTCTTCATGAAAAACTGTTTTTT.

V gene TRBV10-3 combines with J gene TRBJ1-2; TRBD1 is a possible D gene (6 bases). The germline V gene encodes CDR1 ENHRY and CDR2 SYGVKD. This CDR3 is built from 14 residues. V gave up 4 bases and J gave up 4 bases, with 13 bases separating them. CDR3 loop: CAISVLGASYGYTF. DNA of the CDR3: TGTGCCATCAGTGTGCTGGGGGCCAGCTATGGCTACACCTTC.

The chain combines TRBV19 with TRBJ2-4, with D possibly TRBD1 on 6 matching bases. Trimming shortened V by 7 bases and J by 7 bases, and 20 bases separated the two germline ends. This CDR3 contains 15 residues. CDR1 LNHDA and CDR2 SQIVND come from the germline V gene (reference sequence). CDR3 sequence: CASTSGRGPLNIQYF. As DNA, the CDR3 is TGTGCCAGTACATCGGGCAGGGGCCCCCTTAACATTCAGTACTTC. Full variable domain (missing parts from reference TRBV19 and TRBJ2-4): DGGITQSPKYLFRKEGQNVTLSCEQNLNHDAMYWYRQDPGQGLRLIYYSQIVNDFQKGDIAEGYSVSREKKESFPLTVTSAQKNPTAFYLCASTSGRGPLNIQYFGAGTRLSVL.

CDR3 in amino acids: CASSSPASSYEQYF. The CDR3 nucleotides read TGTGCCAGCAGCTCCCCAGCCTCCTCCTACGAGCAGTACTTC. The genes are TRBV7-9 and TRBJ2-7, with unresolved D. Between the trimmed V and J ends, which lost 4 bases and 0 bases, there was a span of 10 bases. The CDR3 length is 14 residues. The V gene's germline CDR1 is SEHNR and CDR2 FQNEAQ (reference sequence).

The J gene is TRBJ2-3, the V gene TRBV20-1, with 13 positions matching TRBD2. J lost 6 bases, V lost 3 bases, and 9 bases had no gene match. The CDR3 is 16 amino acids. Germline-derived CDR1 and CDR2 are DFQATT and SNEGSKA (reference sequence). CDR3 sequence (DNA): TGCAGTGCTAGGGATACTAGCGGGAGGGTCCGCGATACGCAGTATTTT. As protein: CSARDTSGRVRDTQYF.

CDR3 nucleotide sequence: TGTGCCAGCTCCCTCACAGGGGGCATTTACGAGCAGTACTTC. This codes for CASSLTGGIYEQYF. The chain joins TRBV18 to TRBJ2-7; 9 bases are a match to TRBD1. This CDR3 has 14 residues. The ends lost 6 bases at V and 4 bases at J; junction bases unmatched: 7. Looked up from germline, CDR1 is KGHSH and CDR2 is LQKENI.

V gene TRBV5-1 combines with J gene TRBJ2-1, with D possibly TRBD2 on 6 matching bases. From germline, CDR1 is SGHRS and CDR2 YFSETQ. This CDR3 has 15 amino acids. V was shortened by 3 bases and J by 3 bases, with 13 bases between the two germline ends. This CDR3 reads CASSYRLVDYNEQFF. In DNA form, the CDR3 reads TGCGCCAGCAGCTACCGACTAGTTGACTACAATGAGCAGTTCTTC.

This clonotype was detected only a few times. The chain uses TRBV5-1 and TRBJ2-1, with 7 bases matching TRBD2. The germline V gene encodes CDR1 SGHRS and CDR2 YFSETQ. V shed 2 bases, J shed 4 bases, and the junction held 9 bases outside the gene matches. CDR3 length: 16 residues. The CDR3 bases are TGCGCCAGCAGCTTTCCTAGCGGAGAGGGTTACAATGAGCAGTTCTTC. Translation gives CASSFPSGEGYNEQFF.

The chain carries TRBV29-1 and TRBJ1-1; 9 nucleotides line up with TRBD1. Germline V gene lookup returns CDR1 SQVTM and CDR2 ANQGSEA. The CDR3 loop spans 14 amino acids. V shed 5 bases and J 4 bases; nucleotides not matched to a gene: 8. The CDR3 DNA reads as TGCAGCGTTCGGTCCGGGACAGGGTTCACTGAAGCTTTCTTT. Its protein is CSVRSGTGFTEAFF.

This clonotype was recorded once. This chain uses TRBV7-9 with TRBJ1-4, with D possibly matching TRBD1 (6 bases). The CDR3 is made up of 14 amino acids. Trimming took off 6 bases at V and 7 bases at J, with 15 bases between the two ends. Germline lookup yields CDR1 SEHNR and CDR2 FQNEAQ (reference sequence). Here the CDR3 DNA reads TGTGCCAGCAGAGGACAGCCTTGGGGTGAAAAACTGTTTTTT. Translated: CASRGQPWGEKLFF.

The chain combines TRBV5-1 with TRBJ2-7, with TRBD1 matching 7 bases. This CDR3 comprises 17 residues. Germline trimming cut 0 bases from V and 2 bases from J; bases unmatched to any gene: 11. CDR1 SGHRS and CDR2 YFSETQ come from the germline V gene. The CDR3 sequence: CASSLEFGQDFTYEQYF. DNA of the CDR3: TGCGCCAGCAGCTTGGAATTTGGACAGGATTTTACCTACGAGCAGTACTTC.

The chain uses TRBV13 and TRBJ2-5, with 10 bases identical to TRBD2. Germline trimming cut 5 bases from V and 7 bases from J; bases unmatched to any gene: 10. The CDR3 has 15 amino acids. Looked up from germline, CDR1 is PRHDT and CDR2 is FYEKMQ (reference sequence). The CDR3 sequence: CASSPKREGDRTQYF. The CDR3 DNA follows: TGTGCCAGCAGCCCGAAGCGGGAGGGTGATAGGACCCAGTACTTC.